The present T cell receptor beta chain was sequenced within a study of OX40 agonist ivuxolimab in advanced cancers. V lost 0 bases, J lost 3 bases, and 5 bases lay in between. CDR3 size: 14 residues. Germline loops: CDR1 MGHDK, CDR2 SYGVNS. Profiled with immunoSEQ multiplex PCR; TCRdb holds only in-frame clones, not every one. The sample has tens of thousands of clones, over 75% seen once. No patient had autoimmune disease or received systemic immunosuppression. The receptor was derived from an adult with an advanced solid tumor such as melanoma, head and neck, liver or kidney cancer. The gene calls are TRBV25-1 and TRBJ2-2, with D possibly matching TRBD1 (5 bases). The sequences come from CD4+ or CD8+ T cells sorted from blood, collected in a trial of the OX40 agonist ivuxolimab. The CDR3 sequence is CASSEYRDTGELFF. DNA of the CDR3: TGTGCCAGCAGTGAATACAGGGACACCGGGGAGCTGTTTTTT.